The present entry profiles one TCR beta chain with its context. These data come from a study of control samples from healthy donors and cancer patients. The method was immunoSEQ multiplex PCR; TCRdb's version includes in-frame clones alone and lacks a portion of them. The top ten hold roughly 4.3% of the sample, which has some 150,000 clones, just under 95% seen once. Germline CDR1 is SGHTA and CDR2 is FQGNSA. Trimming removed 4 bases from V and 4 bases from J; junction bases left unmatched: 5. The CDR3 runs to 14 residues. Sequenced sample: blood. The J gene is TRBJ1-2, the V gene TRBV7-2; 8 bases align to TRBD1. The origin of this receptor is a woman aged 55-75 years in good health. The CDR3: CASSSSQGAYGYTF. In DNA, the CDR3 is TGTGCCAGCAGCTCATCTCAGGGGGCCTATGGCTACACCTTC.